This T cell receptor (beta chain) is from a study of identical twins. Germline CDR1 and CDR2: DFQATT and SNEGSKA (reference sequence). This CDR3 comprises 11 residues. Trimming removed 1 base from V and 6 bases from J, with 6 bases in between. Remarks on this clonotype: Its antigen is undetermined.

Study-level points and caveats: Cord blood's abundant beta clonotypes had fewer insertions, unlike memory repertoires.

TCRdb recomputed calls from the 5' RACE reads with MiXCR, one row per CDR3 protein. The sample lists about 520,000 distinct CDR3 sequences; around 20% were seen once. This same sample was also part of a study on T cells expressing NK-cell markers. This second study notes: Similarly, these clonotypes led the CD3+CD56-NKG2C+ fraction as well in a handful of donors.

Sequencing was done on a sample of CD4+ T cells sorted from blood. This sequence was found in a woman aged 18-29 years in good health. The chain is built from TRBV20-1 and TRBJ1-2; D unresolved. The chain's CDR3 is CSARVGHGYTF. CDR3 DNA sequence: TGCAGTGCTAGAGTCGGGCATGGCTACACCTTC.